The present T cell receptor beta chain was sequenced within a study of cytomegalovirus exposure and HLA in healthy donors. V trimming: 2 bases; J trimming: 6 bases; junction bases outside the gene matches: 7. The CDR3 covers 15 residues. CDR1 and CDR2 (germline): SGHAT, FQNNGV. Primers included in the PCR were 60 Vbeta and 13 Jbeta primers. This table comes from immunoSEQ multiplex PCR, and its TCRdb copy is limited to in-frame clones, with some not included. The sample lists approximately 170,000 clones; around 68% were seen once. This clonotype was sampled from a man between 50 and 59 years old in good health and CMV-seronegative. The chain links TRBV11-2 to TRBJ2-7; 10 bases align to TRBD2. Sample: PBMCs. The CDR3 region has the DNA TGTGCCAGCAGCTTACACGGTAGCGGGGGGTCCGAGCAGTACTTC. Amino acid sequence: CASSLHGSGGSEQYF.